What follows are 17 T cell receptor beta chains derived from one specimen sequenced in a study of cytomegalovirus exposure and HLA in healthy donors. The PCR made use of 60 Vbeta and 13 Jbeta primers. The assay was immunoSEQ multiplex PCR, and TCRdb's table has in-frame clones only and misses some. Of approximately 150,000 clones in the sample, over 60% are singletons; the top ten hold under 3.5%. Sequenced material: PBMCs. The receptors were sampled from a woman in her 30s in good health and CMV-seronegative.

A single count supports this clone. This chain links TRBV6-1 with TRBJ2-5, with 8 bases lining up with TRBD2. CDR1 is MNHNS and CDR2 is SASEGT in the germline V gene. The CDR3 extends over 16 amino acids. V lost 3 bases and J lost 12; bases outside the gene matches: 18. CDR3 nucleotides: TGTGCCAGCAGTGACTACGAACAGCGGGGGACCTCGAGCGAGTACTTC. This sequence encodes CASSDYEQRGTSSEYF.

The chain employs TRBV27 and TRBJ2-7, with 8 bases that match TRBD2. Germline loops: CDR1 MNHEY, CDR2 SMNVEV (reference sequence). The CDR3 length is 14 residues. Unmatched junction bases numbered 4, after V lost 3 bases and J lost 3 bases. The DNA for the CDR3 is TGTGCCAGCAGTTTTGTCGGGGGGGGCTACGAGCAGTACTTC. This sequence encodes CASSFVGGGYEQYF.

This chain connects TRBV5-6 to TRBJ1-1; the match to TRBD1 covers 7 bases. From germline, CDR1 is SGHDT and CDR2 YYEEEE. The CDR3 runs 15 residues. With 4 bases clipped from V and 4 bases from J, the junction kept 10 bases outside the gene matches. The CDR3 sequence: CASSEEPTGFTEAFF. For the CDR3, the DNA is TGTGCCAGCAGCGAGGAGCCGACAGGGTTCACTGAAGCTTTCTTT.

The chain has TRBV10-3 and TRBJ1-2; TRBD1 agrees at 7 bases. The J segment lost 8 bases and the V segment lost 5 bases, leaving 2 bases of the junction unmatched. Germline CDR1 reads ENHRY; CDR2 reads SYGVKD. This CDR3 has 11 residues. This CDR3 is CAISTGDGYTF. CDR3 sequence (DNA): TGTGCCATCAGTACAGGGGACGGCTACACCTTC.

This clone has only a few counts. This rearrangement joins TRBV27 to TRBJ2-3; TRBD2 matches 9 bases. Trimming at V came to 4 bases and at J to 11 bases, leaving 4 bases not matched to a gene. The length of the CDR3 is 12 residues. Germline-derived CDR1 and CDR2 are MNHEY and SMNVEV (reference sequence). CDR3: CASSSAGGWQYF. In DNA, the CDR3 is TGTGCCAGCAGTTCCGCGGGAGGGTGGCAGTATTTT.

V gene TRBV11-3 combines with J gene TRBJ2-1; 8 bases line up with TRBD1. After removal of 0 bases from V and 3 bases from J, the junction contained 1 base not matched to a gene. CDR3 length: 15 residues. The germline V gene encodes CDR1 SGHNT and CDR2 YENEEA. The chain's CDR3 is CASSLEGQDYNEQFF. The DNA for the CDR3 is TGTGCCAGCAGCTTAGAGGGACAGGACTACAATGAGCAGTTCTTC.

Remarks on this clone: The junction differs from germline at one of its ends, possibly a read error. The rearrangement links TRBV29-1 to TRBJ1-3; D gene ambiguous. The CDR3 length is 13 residues. From germline, CDR1 is SQVTM and CDR2 ANQGSEA. CDR3 protein: CSAESSPRNTIYF. CDR3 nucleotide sequence: TGCAGCGCTGAATCCTCACCCCGGAACACCATATATTTT.

The CDR3 sequence is CASSQEGQSTDTQYF. The CDR3 nucleotides read TGCGCCAGCAGCCAAGAGGGGCAGAGCACAGATACGCAGTATTTT. The chain links TRBV4-3 to TRBJ2-3; D possibly corresponds to TRBD1 (5 bases). This CDR3 region has 15 residues. The V gene's germline CDR1 is LGHNA and CDR2 YSLEER. Trimming took off 0 bases at V and 0 bases at J, with 7 bases between the two ends.

The chain links TRBV5-4 to TRBJ2-3, with TRBD2 matching over 11 bases. After removal of 4 bases from V and 0 bases from J, the junction contained 13 bases not matched to a gene. The CDR3 runs 19 residues. Germline CDR1 is SGHNT and CDR2 is YYREEE (reference sequence). The CDR3 loop is CASSPFPGLAETSTDTQYF. In DNA form, the CDR3 reads TGTGCCAGCAGCCCCTTCCCGGGACTAGCGGAAACTAGCACAGATACGCAGTATTTT.

The gene calls are TRBV7-2 and TRBJ2-1; 11 nucleotides line up with TRBD1. In germline, CDR1 is SGHTA, CDR2 FQGNSA. V shed 8 bases and J 8 bases; nucleotides not matched to a gene: 14. There are 16 residues in the CDR3. The CDR3 reads CASRSRTGTGGDEQFF. The CDR3 region has the DNA TGTGCCAGCCGCTCGCGGACCGGGACAGGGGGAGATGAGCAGTTCTTC.

The rearrangement links TRBV7-9 to TRBJ1-5, with 7 bases aligning to TRBD1. Germline assignment: CDR1 SEHNR and CDR2 FQNEAQ (reference sequence). The CDR3 has 15 amino acids. Trimming took 4 bases from V and 1 from J; bases not matched to a gene: 4. CDR3 in DNA: TGTGCCAGCAGCTCCGGGACAGCAAGCAATCAGCCCCAGCATTTT. Residues: CASSSGTASNQPQHF. Complete variable domain (other parts from reference TRBV7-9 and TRBJ1-5): DTGVSQNPRHKITKRGQNVTFRCDPISEHNRLYWYRQTLGQGPEFLTYFQNEAQLEKSRLLSDRFSAERPKGSFSTLEIQRTEQGDSAMYLCASSSGTASNQPQHFGDGTRLSIL.

The chain carries TRBV7-9 and TRBJ2-3, with D possibly matching TRBD2 (6 bases). V was pared by 8 bases and J by 1 base, with 22 bases between. The CDR3 runs 17 residues. Germline CDR1 reads SEHNR; CDR2 reads FQNEAQ (reference sequence). The CDR3 DNA sequence: TGTGCCAGCGGACCCCCGGACTCCTGGGAGGGCACAGATACGCAGTATTTT. It codes for CASGPPDSWEGTDTQYF.

J is TRBJ1-3 and V is TRBV4-2; the D is unclear. V lost 4 bases to trimming and J lost 1 base, with 8 bases between them. Germline V lookup: CDR1 LGHNA, CDR2 YNFKEQ. The CDR3 runs to 14 residues. The CDR3, as DNA: TGTGCCAGCAGCCCGACTAGGTCTGGAAACACCATATATTTT. Protein product: CASSPTRSGNTIYF.

The chain links TRBV5-1 to TRBJ1-4; unclear D gene. Trimming stripped 2 bases from V and 4 bases from J, with 6 bases between. There are 13 residues in the CDR3. Germline V gives CDR1 SGHRS, CDR2 YFSETQ. The CDR3 loop is CASSFGDNEKLFF. In DNA, the CDR3 is TGCGCCAGCAGCTTCGGGGATAATGAAAAACTGTTTTTT.

The chain combines TRBV19 with TRBJ1-2; D gene uncertain. The CDR3 runs 15 residues. CDR1 and CDR2 from the germline V gene are LNHDA and SQIVND (reference sequence). V was clipped by 4 bases and J by 4 bases, with 16 bases between them. DNA for the CDR3: TGTGCCAGTAGTAAGGAAGAAGCTAGAATCTATGGCTACACCTTC. Encoded protein: CASSKEEARIYGYTF.

V and J are TRBV14 and TRBJ1-2, with D maybe TRBD1 (5 bases). CDR1 and CDR2 from the germline V gene are SGHDN and FVKESK. This CDR3 comprises 15 residues. Trimming stripped 4 bases from V and 9 bases from J, with 21 bases between. The CDR3 region has the DNA TGTGCCAGCAGCCCCACGACAGAAGCTTCTCCTCGCTACACCTTC. The encoded protein is CASSPTTEASPRYTF.

V gene TRBV7-8 combines with J gene TRBJ1-5, with 10 bases identical to TRBD1. The germline gives CDR1 SGHVS, CDR2 FQNEAQ. The trim removed 4 bases at V and 4 bases at J, leaving 4 bases unmatched. CDR3 length equals 15 residues. The CDR3 sequence: CASSSGTGENQPQHF. In nucleotides, the CDR3 is TGTGCCAGCAGCTCCGGGACAGGGGAAAATCAGCCCCAGCATTTT. Full variable domain (remainder filled in from reference TRBV7-8 and TRBJ1-5): GAGVSQSPRYKVAKRGQDVALRCDPISGHVSLFWYQQALGQGPEFLTYFQNEAQLDKSGLPSDRFFAERPEGSVSTLKIQRTQQEDSAVYLCASSSGTGENQPQHFGDGTRLSIL.